Listed below are T cell receptor beta chains from one sample, sequenced in a study of cytomegalovirus exposure and HLA in healthy donors. TCRdb keeps only in-frame clones here, not all; method: immunoSEQ multiplex PCR. The repertoire holds 100,000 or so clones, with 63% as singletons. What was sequenced was PBMCs. These receptor sequences come from a woman in her thirties in good health and CMV-seronegative. Both conserved end residues are part of each CDR3. The D gene is left open where the match is weak. Some rows mark clone size as missing; the rest say once, few, many or name a class of expanded clone.

d_gene	abundance	v_gene	j_gene	CDR3aa	CDR3nt
.	.	TRBV7-2	TRBJ2-7	CASSLPGRERYEQYF	TGTGCCAGCAGCTTACCCGGTCGGGAGAGGTACGAGCAGTACTTC
.	.	TRBV7-9	TRBJ2-7	CASSHTRLGGVSSYEQYF	TGTGCCAGCAGCCATACCCGGTTGGGCGGGGTAAGCTCCTACGAGCAGTACTTC
.	.	TRBV7-9	TRBJ2-1	CASSLSGAVDKFF	TGTGCCAGCAGCTTAAGTGGGGCGGTCGATAAGTTCTTC
.	.	TRBV9	TRBJ2-3	CASSLGLYDTQYF	TGTGCCAGCAGCCTGGGACTCTACGATACGCAGTATTTT
TRBD1	.	TRBV5-4	TRBJ1-2	CASGTGGNYGYTF	TGTGCCAGCGGGACAGGGGGTAACTATGGCTACACCTTC
.	.	TRBV11-2	TRBJ1-4	CASSLDWGGTLFF	TGTGCCAGCAGCTTAGATTGGGGCGGAACGCTGTTTTTT
TRBD1	.	TRBV25-1	TRBJ1-2	CASSAPDRGSYGYTF	TGTGCCAGCAGTGCCCCCGACAGGGGCAGCTATGGCTACACCTTC
.	.	TRBV7-9	TRBJ2-7	CASSLFQDSYEQYF	TGTGCCAGCAGCTTATTCCAGGACTCCTACGAGCAGTACTTC
TRBD1	.	TRBV27	TRBJ2-1	CASSLGPGTGSGNEQFF	TGTGCCAGCAGTTTAGGGCCCGGGACAGGGTCTGGGAATGAGCAGTTCTTC
.	.	TRBV28	TRBJ2-3	CASSFRGSEGVRAQYF	TGTGCCAGCAGTTTTAGGGGGTCAGAAGGAGTCAGGGCCCAGTATTTT
TRBD1	once	TRBV6-5	TRBJ1-2	CASSLDRDGYTF	TGTGCCAGCAGTCTAGACAGGGATGGCTACACCTTC
TRBD1	.	TRBV11-3	TRBJ2-2	CASSFGDRGTGELFF	TGTGCCAGCAGCTTTGGAGACAGGGGAACCGGGGAGCTGTTTTTT
TRBD2	.	TRBV13	TRBJ2-1	CASSLEAGGLGINEQFF	TGTGCCAGCAGCTTAGAGGCCGGGGGACTAGGAATAAATGAGCAGTTCTTC
TRBD1	few	TRBV6-5	TRBJ1-5	CATGQGARQPQHF	TGTGCAACGGGACAGGGGGCCCGGCAGCCCCAGCATTTT
.	few	TRBV5-1	TRBJ2-5	CASSLGGAGGAQYF	TGCGCCAGCAGCCTTGGAGGTGCCGGTGGGGCCCAGTACTTC
TRBD2	few	TRBV10-3	TRBJ2-2	CAISKGTTYTGELFF	TGTGCCATCAGCAAGGGGACTACATACACCGGGGAGCTGTTTTTT
.	.	TRBV15	TRBJ2-7	CATSREVPGTYEQYF	TGTGCCACCAGCAGAGAAGTTCCAGGAACCTACGAGCAGTACTTC
TRBD1	.	TRBV11-1	TRBJ2-7	CASSSSRDRVEQYF	TGTGCCAGCAGCTCGTCCCGGGACAGGGTCGAGCAGTACTTC
.	.	TRBV19	TRBJ1-2	CASSIDNSNGYTF	TGTGCCAGTAGCATAGACAACTCTAATGGCTACACCTTC
TRBD1	.	TRBV10-3	TRBJ1-2	CAIPGGPQGARYGYTF	TGTGCCATCCCTGGGGGCCCACAGGGGGCGAGGTATGGCTACACCTTC
.	.	TRBV7-9	TRBJ1-4	CASSLIPGEGEKLFF	TGTGCCAGCAGCTTGATCCCAGGGGAGGGGGAAAAACTGTTTTTT
.	few	TRBV19	TRBJ1-1	CASSWGPTEAFF	TGTGCCAGTTCGTGGGGGCCCACTGAAGCTTTCTTT
.	.	TRBV4-1	TRBJ2-1	CASLALPGYNEQFF	TGCGCCAGCTTGGCCCTCCCGGGCTACAATGAGCAGTTCTTC
TRBD2	.	TRBV7-3	TRBJ2-6	CASSLTSGTGANVLTF	TGTGCCAGCAGCCTGACTAGCGGGACCGGGGCCAACGTCCTGACTTTC
TRBD2	few	TRBV11-2	TRBJ2-5	CASSSTRMTSGGETQYF	TGTGCCAGCAGCTCGACGAGGATGACTAGCGGGGGGGAGACCCAGTACTTC
.	once	TRBV7-8	TRBJ1-4	CASSFGRGNEKLFF	TGTGCCAGCAGCTTTGGCAGGGGAAATGAAAAACTGTTTTTT
TRBD1	few	TRBV4-2	TRBJ1-1	CASSQLDRGNTEAFF	TGTGCCAGCAGCCAGCTAGACAGGGGGAACACTGAAGCTTTCTTT
TRBD1	.	TRBV9	TRBJ1-2	CASSVGTAFSAF	TGTGCCAGCAGCGTGGGGACAGCTTTCTCCGCCTTC
.	.	TRBV5-1	TRBJ1-5	CASSLDTGHGQPQHF	TGCGCCAGCAGCTTGGACACAGGGCACGGTCAGCCCCAGCATTTT
.	.	TRBV9	TRBJ1-3	CASSVGGGGDTIYF	TGTGCCAGCAGCGTAGGCGGGGGCGGTGACACCATATATTTT
TRBD1	.	TRBV7-2	TRBJ1-5	CASIAQGALGQPQHF	TGTGCCAGCATCGCCCAGGGGGCGCTAGGACAGCCCCAGCATTTT
.	.	TRBV7-9	TRBJ1-3	CASSLPRSGSGNTIYF	TGTGCCAGCAGCTTACCCCGCAGTGGTTCTGGAAACACCATATATTTT
TRBD2	.	TRBV9	TRBJ2-3	CASSSIGGRAGDTQYF	TGTGCCAGCAGCAGTATCGGCGGGAGGGCCGGAGATACGCAGTATTTT
.	.	TRBV5-4	TRBJ1-1	CASSSGGASNTEAFF	TGTGCCAGCAGTTCCGGCGGGGCTTCGAACACTGAAGCTTTCTTT